Below, 5 T cell receptor beta chains from the same sample are listed, as sequenced in a study of graft-versus-host responses after intestinal transplantation. No antigens are known for them. Measured with immunoSEQ multiplex PCR; TCRdb has only the in-frame clones, and not every one. The data contain approximately 70,000 clones, more than 80% of them singletons. Specimen: unstimulated CD8+ T cells sorted from spleen or lymph node cells, collected before intestinal transplant. The source is a human donor who received an intestinal transplant.

The chain combines TRBV6-1 with TRBJ2-7; 14 positions match TRBD2. The CDR3 runs 14 residues. The V and J ends lost 6 bases and 5 bases, in that order; junction bases with no gene match: 3. Germline values: CDR1 MNHNS, CDR2 SASEGT. The CDR3 sequence is CASSGLAGGDEQYF. The CDR3 region has the DNA TGTGCCAGCAGCGGACTAGCGGGAGGTGACGAGCAGTACTTC.

The V and J genes are TRBV5-1 and TRBJ1-1; D might be TRBD1 (5 bases). Trimming removed 3 bases from V and 2 bases from J, with 8 bases in between. CDR1 and CDR2 from the germline V gene are SGHRS and YFSETQ. This CDR3 has 13 residues. The CDR3 DNA reads as TGCGCCAGCAGCTGGGGGGGAAACACTGAAGCTTTCTTT. Its translation is CASSWGGNTEAFF. The variable domain in full, with the rest retrieved from reference TRBV5-1 and TRBJ1-1, is KAGVTQTPRYLIKTRGQQVTLSCSPISGHRSVSWYQQTPGQGLQFLFEYFSETQRNKGNFPGRFSGRQFSNSRSEMNVSTLELGDSALYLCASSWGGNTEAFFGQGTRLTVV.

The gene calls are TRBV6-6 and TRBJ2-6; unclear D gene. CDR3 length: 16 amino acids. Germline CDR1 reads MNHNY; CDR2 reads SVGAGI (reference sequence). Trimming took 3 bases from V and 0 from J, leaving 9 bases between them. This chain's CDR3 is CASSYIVVSGANVLTF. For the CDR3, the DNA is TGTGCCAGCAGTTATATCGTCGTCTCTGGGGCCAACGTCCTGACTTTC.

The chain couples TRBV5-1 to TRBJ2-7; the match to TRBD2 covers 8 bases. CDR1 and CDR2 (germline): SGHRS, YFSETQ. The CDR3 is 13 residues long. The trim removed 4 bases at V and 5 bases at J, leaving 5 bases unmatched. The CDR3, as DNA: TGCGCCAGCAGCGGGAAAGCGGGAGACGAGCAGTACTTC. Amino acid sequence: CASSGKAGDEQYF.

V gene TRBV27 combines with J gene TRBJ2-7, with D unclear. V was pared by 3 bases and J by 3 bases, with 9 bases between. The CDR3 consists of 13 residues. Looked up from germline, CDR1 is MNHEY and CDR2 is SMNVEV (reference sequence). CDR3 protein: CASSLSSDYEQYF. The CDR3 region has the DNA TGTGCCAGCAGTTTGTCCAGCGACTACGAGCAGTACTTC.